This T cell receptor (beta chain) was identified in a study of blood T cells in healthy people across ages. General observations from the study: Using unsorted PBMCs precluded a conclusive naive versus antigen-experienced comparison.

Germline lookup yields CDR1 LGHDT and CDR2 YNNKEL (reference sequence). The length of the CDR3 is 14 residues. The V end lost 4 bases, the J end lost 6 bases, and 15 bases lay between the germline ends. In the case of this clonotype: Its antigen is currently unknown.

A J-beta primer mix and a sample-barcoded 5' primer were used in a second PCR of about 7 to 11 cycles. MiXCR, applied by TCRdb to the 5' RACE reads, yields one record per CDR3 protein. The data show 800,000 or so distinct CDR3 sequences, about 62% seen once. The genes are TRBV3-1 and TRBJ1-2, with D possibly TRBD1 on 5 matching bases. Sequenced material: blood. This clonotype was obtained from a young man in good health. CDR3 bases: TGTGCCAGCAGCCGACGACAAGGGGTACATGGCTACACCTTC. This codes for CASSRRQGVHGYTF.